These 4 T cell receptor beta chains came from one sample sequenced in a study of cytomegalovirus exposure and HLA in healthy donors. The PCR made use of 60 Vbeta and 13 Jbeta primers. Repertoires were generated with immunoSEQ multiplex PCR, while TCRdb's copy carries only in-frame clones and drops some. The table lists 170,000 or so clones, almost 85% of them singletons. The sequencing input was PBMCs. The source of these receptors is a boy younger than 10 in good health and CMV-seronegative.

The rearrangement uses TRBV7-2 and TRBJ2-7; a weak D match, TRBD1 (5 bases). Looked up from germline, CDR1 is SGHTA and CDR2 is FQGNSA. This CDR3 is 16 amino acids long. V lost 3 bases to trimming and J lost 3 bases, with 18 bases between them. The CDR3 nucleotides are TGTGCCAGCAGCTTTTTTAGTGTTGCAGGGCACTACGAGCAGTACTTC. Its protein is CASSFFSVAGHYEQYF.

CDR3 amino acids: CASSQESPGSTEAFF. The CDR3 bases are TGCGCCAGCAGCCAAGAATCCCCTGGGAGCACTGAAGCTTTCTTT. The chain links TRBV4-1 to TRBJ1-1; no firm D call. From germline, CDR1 is MGHRA and CDR2 YSYEKL. There are 15 residues in the CDR3. Trimming left V 0 bases short and J 4 bases short, with 12 bases between.

The chain carries TRBV6-1 and TRBJ2-7; 9 bases are shared with TRBD1. This CDR3 region has 13 residues. V lost 6 bases and J lost 4; bases outside the gene matches: 4. From germline, CDR1 is MNHNS and CDR2 SASEGT. This CDR3 reads CASRGTGSYEQYF. The DNA for the CDR3 is TGTGCCAGCAGGGGGACAGGGAGTTACGAGCAGTACTTC.

The rearrangement joins TRBV7-9 to TRBJ2-1; TRBD2 matches 10 bases. Trimming at V came to 1 base and at J to 5 bases, leaving 2 bases not matched to a gene. The germline gives CDR1 SEHNR, CDR2 FQNEAQ (reference sequence). This CDR3 has 15 amino acids. The DNA of the CDR3 is TGTGCCAGCAGCTTAGTGCTAGCGGGAGACAATGAGCAGTTCTTC. Translation gives CASSLVLAGDNEQFF.